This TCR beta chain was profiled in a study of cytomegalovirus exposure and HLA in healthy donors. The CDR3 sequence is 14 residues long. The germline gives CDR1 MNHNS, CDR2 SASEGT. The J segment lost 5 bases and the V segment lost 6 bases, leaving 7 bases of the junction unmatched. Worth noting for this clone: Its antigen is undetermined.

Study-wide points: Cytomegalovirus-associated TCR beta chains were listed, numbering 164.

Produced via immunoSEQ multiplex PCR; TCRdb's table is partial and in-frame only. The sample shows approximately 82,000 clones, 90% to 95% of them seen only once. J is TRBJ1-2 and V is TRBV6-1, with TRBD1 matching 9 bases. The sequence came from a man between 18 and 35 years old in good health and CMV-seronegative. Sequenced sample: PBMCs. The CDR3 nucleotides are TGTGCCAGCAGAGGTACCGGGACAGGGTATGGCTACACCTTC. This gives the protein CASRGTGTGYGYTF.